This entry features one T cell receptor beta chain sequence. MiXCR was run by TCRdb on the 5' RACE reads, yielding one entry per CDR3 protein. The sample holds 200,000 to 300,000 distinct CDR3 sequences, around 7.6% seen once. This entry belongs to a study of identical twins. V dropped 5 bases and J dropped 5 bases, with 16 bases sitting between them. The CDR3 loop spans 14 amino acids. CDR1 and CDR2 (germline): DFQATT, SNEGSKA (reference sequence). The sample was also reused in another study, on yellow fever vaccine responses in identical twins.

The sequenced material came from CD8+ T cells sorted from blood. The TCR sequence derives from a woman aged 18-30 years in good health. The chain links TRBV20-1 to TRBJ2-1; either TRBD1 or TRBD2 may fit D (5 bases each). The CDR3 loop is CSASGAHGHNEQFF. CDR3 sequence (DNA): TGCAGTGCTTCCGGGGCCCACGGGCACAATGAGCAGTTCTTC.